Sequencing of this TCR beta chain was carried out in a study of cytomegalovirus exposure and HLA in healthy donors. Germline CDR1 MNHEY, CDR2 SMNVEV (reference sequence). Trimming stripped 4 bases from V and 1 base from J, with 13 bases between. The CDR3 totals 15 residues. PCR amplification relied on 60 Vbeta primers (plus 13 Jbeta primers). Using immunoSEQ multiplex PCR, the repertoire was profiled, and TCRdb retains in-frame clones only, with some absent. The data show around 190,000 clones, roughly 85% seen once. This TCR derives from a woman aged 40 to 55 in good health and CMV-seronegative. V and J are TRBV27 and TRBJ1-1; the D gene is possibly TRBD1 (6 bases). Sequenced material: PBMCs. CDR3 loop: CASSSGEGWNTEAFF. The CDR3 nucleotides read TGTGCCAGCAGTTCAGGGGAAGGTTGGAACACTGAAGCTTTCTTT.